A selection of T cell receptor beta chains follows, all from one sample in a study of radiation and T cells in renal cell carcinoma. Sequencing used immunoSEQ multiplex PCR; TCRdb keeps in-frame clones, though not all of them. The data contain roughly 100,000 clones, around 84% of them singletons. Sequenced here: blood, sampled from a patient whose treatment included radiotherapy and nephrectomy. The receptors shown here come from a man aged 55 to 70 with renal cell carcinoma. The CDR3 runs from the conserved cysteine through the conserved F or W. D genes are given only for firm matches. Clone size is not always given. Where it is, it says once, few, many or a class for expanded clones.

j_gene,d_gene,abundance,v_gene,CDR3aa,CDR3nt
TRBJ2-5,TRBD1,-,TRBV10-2,CASSVRDRGQETQYF,TGCGCCAGCAGTGTCCGGGACAGGGGGCAAGAGACCCAGTACTTC
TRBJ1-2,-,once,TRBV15,CATSRDRGEGYGYTF,TGTGCCACCAGCAGAGATAGGGGCGAAGGGTATGGCTACACCTTC
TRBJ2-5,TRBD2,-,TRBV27,CASSLGILAGETQYF,TGTGCCAGCAGTTTAGGGATACTAGCGGGAGAGACCCAGTACTTC
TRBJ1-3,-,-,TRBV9,CASSSQSRNTIYF,TGTGCCAGCAGCTCCCAGTCCCGAAACACCATATATTTT
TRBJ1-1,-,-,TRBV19,CASSVPTRLMNTEAFF,TGTGCCAGTAGTGTTCCCACTAGGCTTATGAACACTGAAGCTTTCTTT
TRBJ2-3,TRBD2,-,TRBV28,CASRTGTSGTDTQYF,TGTGCCAGCAGAACCGGGACTAGCGGAACAGATACGCAGTATTTT
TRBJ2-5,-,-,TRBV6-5,CASAWTEQETQYF,TGTGCCAGCGCATGGACAGAGCAAGAGACCCAGTACTTC
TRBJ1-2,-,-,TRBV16,CASSQSGGNGYTF,TGTGCCAGCAGCCAATCGGGTGGGAATGGCTACACCTTC
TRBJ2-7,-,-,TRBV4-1,CASSQEGVSDEQYF,TGCGCCAGCAGCCAAGAGGGGGTGAGCGACGAGCAGTACTTC
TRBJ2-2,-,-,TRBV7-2,CASSPGYSQSAGELFF,TGTGCCAGCAGCCCAGGGTACTCCCAGTCTGCCGGGGAGCTGTTTTTT
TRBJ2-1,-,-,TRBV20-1,CSARRYNEQFF,TGCAGTGCTAGACGTTACAATGAGCAGTTCTTC
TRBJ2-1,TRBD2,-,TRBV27,CASSLFSGRAGNEQFF,TGTGCCAGCAGTTTATTCAGCGGGAGGGCCGGAAATGAGCAGTTCTTC
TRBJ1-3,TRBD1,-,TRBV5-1,CASSHGQEGGNTIYF,TGCGCCAGCAGCCACGGACAGGAGGGGGGAAACACCATATATTTT
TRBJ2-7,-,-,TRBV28,CASSPPGSYEQYF,TGTGCCAGCAGTCCACCGGGTTCCTACGAGCAGTACTTC
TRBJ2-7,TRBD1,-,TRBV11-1,CASSATGGYEQYF,TGTGCCAGCAGCGCCACAGGGGGCTACGAGCAGTACTTC
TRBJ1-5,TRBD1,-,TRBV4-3,CASSQGPGQPFQPQHF,TGCGCCAGCAGCCAAGGACCGGGACAGCCATTTCAGCCCCAGCATTTT
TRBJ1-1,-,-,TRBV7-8,CASSLARGRNTEAFF,TGTGCCAGCAGCTTAGCGCGCGGGAGGAACACTGAAGCTTTCTTT
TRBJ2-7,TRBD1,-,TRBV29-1,CSGTGIHYEQYF,TGCAGCGGGACAGGGATCCACTACGAGCAGTACTTC
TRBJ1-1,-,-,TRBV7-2,CASSSDRGSGTTEAFF,TGTGCCAGCAGCTCGGACAGAGGGAGTGGAACGACTGAAGCTTTCTTT
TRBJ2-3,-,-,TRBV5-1,CASSQTSTDTQYF,TGCGCCAGCAGTCAGACAAGCACAGATACGCAGTATTTT
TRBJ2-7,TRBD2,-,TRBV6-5,CASSLSGAGGSEQYF,TGTGCCAGCAGTCTGTCGGGGGCGGGAGGATCCGAGCAGTACTTC
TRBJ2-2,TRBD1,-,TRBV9,CASSILTGAGELFF,TGTGCCAGCAGCATTCTTACAGGGGCCGGGGAGCTGTTTTTT
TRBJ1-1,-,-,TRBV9,CASSVKAGGGTEAFF,TGTGCCAGCAGCGTCAAAGCCGGAGGGGGCACTGAAGCTTTCTTT
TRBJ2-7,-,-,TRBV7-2,CASSKDRDYYEQYF,TGTGCCAGCAGCAAGGACAGGGACTACTACGAGCAGTACTTC
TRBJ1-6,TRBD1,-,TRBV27,CASSNTGDSPLHF,TGTGCCAGCAGCAATACAGGGGACTCACCCCTCCACTTT
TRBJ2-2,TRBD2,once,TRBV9,CASSTTRTSGRAYTGELFF,TGTGCCAGCAGCACCACAAGGACTAGCGGGAGGGCCTACACCGGGGAGCTGTTTTTT
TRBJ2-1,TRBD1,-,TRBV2,CASETFYTGANNNEQFF,TGTGCCAGCGAGACGTTCTATACAGGGGCTAACAACAATGAGCAGTTCTTC
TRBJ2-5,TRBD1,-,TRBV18,CASSPNGQGAETQYF,TGTGCCAGCTCACCAAATGGACAGGGGGCGGAGACCCAGTACTTC
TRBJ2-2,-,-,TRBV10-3,CAISATPRGKTGELFF,TGTGCCATCAGCGCCACCCCTAGGGGGAAGACCGGGGAGCTGTTTTTT
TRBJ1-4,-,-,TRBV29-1,CSVEFPGEGRKLFF,TGCAGCGTTGAGTTTCCAGGAGAGGGTAGAAAACTGTTTTTT
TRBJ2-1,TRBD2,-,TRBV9,CASSASLAGGPRSYNEQFF,TGTGCCAGCAGCGCCAGCCTAGCGGGAGGGCCGCGGTCCTACAATGAGCAGTTCTTC
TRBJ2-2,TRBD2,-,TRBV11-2,CASKLSRGTSGTGELFF,TGTGCCAGCAAACTGTCCCGAGGGACTAGCGGCACCGGGGAGCTGTTTTTT
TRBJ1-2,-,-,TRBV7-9,CASSLAGARGYTF,TGTGCCAGCAGCTTAGCGGGGGCGAGAGGCTACACCTTC
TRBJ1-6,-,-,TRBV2,CASTGHNDNSPLHF,TGTGCCAGCACAGGACATAACGATAATTCACCCCTCCACTTT
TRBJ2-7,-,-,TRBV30,CAWSPYRTPSGGASYEQYF,TGTGCCTGGAGTCCTTATCGGACCCCAAGTGGCGGAGCCTCCTACGAGCAGTACTTC